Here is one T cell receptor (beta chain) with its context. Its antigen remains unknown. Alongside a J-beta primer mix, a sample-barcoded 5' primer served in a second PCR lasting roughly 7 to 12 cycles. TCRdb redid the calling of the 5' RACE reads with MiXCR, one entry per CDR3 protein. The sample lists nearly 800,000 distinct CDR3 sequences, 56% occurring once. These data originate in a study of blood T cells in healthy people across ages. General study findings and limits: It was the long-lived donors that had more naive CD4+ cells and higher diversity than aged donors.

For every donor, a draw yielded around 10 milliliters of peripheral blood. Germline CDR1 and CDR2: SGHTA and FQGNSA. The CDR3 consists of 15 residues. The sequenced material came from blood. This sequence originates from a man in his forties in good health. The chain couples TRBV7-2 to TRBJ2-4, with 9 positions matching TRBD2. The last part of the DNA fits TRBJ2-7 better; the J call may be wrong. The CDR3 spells CASSSKLAGGYEQYF. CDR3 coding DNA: TGTGCCAGCAGCTCAAAATTGGCGGGAGGGTACGAGCAGTACTTC.